Following are 24 T cell receptor beta chains from one sample sequenced in a study of blood T cell repertoires in COVID-19. Here immunoSEQ multiplex PCR was the method, and the copy in TCRdb shows in-frame clones only, minus some. The repertoire has roughly 200,000 clones, about 86% of them found once; the top ten carry about 9.4%. The specimen was peripheral blood. The receptors were gathered from a woman in her forties or fifties with COVID-19, enrolled during active disease.

With respect to this clone: The same CDR3 arises from other DNA sequences in this sample as well. The chain links TRBV5-4 to TRBJ1-1; 8 bases line up with TRBD1. Germline V gives CDR1 SGHNT, CDR2 YYREEE (reference sequence). The CDR3 has 14 residues. V lost 4 bases, J lost 3 bases, and 5 bases stayed unmatched. This CDR3 reads CASSPGTGHTEAFF. The CDR3 DNA reads as TGTGCCAGCAGCCCCGGGACAGGACACACTGAAGCTTTCTTT.

V is TRBV27 and J is TRBJ2-1; 10 bases map to TRBD2. V was pared by 3 bases and J by 7 bases, with 9 bases of the junction left unmatched. Germline V gene sequence: CDR1 MNHEY, CDR2 SMNVEV (reference sequence). The CDR3 totals 16 residues. CDR3 protein: CASSLWSGGAENEQFF. The CDR3 coding sequence is TGTGCCAGCAGTTTGTGGAGCGGGGGGGCCGAGAATGAGCAGTTCTTC.

This clone came up once. The chain has TRBV28 and TRBJ1-1, with D unclear. Trimming shortened V by 11 bases and J by 1 base, and 20 bases separated the two germline ends. This CDR3 is 15 amino acids long. Germline values: CDR1 MDHEN, CDR2 SYDVKM. The CDR3 sequence: CACSWARMGNTEAFF. The CDR3 DNA follows: TGTGCCTGCTCATGGGCCCGGATGGGGAACACTGAAGCTTTCTTT.

The chain is built from TRBV4-3 and TRBJ1-1; tentatively, D is TRBD1 (5 bases). The CDR3 covers 13 residues. V lost 0 bases to trimming and J lost 8 bases, with 10 bases between them. Germline CDR1 is LGHNA and CDR2 is YSLEER. The CDR3 here is CASSQEGATEAFF. As DNA, the CDR3 is TGCGCCAGCAGCCAAGAAGGGGCCACCGAAGCTTTCTTT.

J is TRBJ2-3 and V is TRBV18; possible D gene TRBD2, 7 bases. The CDR3 contains 18 residues. Looked up from germline, CDR1 is KGHSH and CDR2 is LQKENI. V lost 4 bases and J lost 2, with 22 bases in between. The CDR3 nucleotides are TGTGCCAGCTCACAACCGATACTAGCGAGGGGGGTCACAGATACGCAGTATTTT. It specifies CASSQPILARGVTDTQYF.

This clone has a handful of counts. The chain has TRBV5-1 and TRBJ2-7, with 8 bases that match TRBD1. The ends lost 3 bases at V and 1 base at J; junction bases unmatched: 9. The CDR3 length is 16 residues. Germline V CDR1 and CDR2: SGHRS, YFSETQ. The CDR3 region has the DNA TGCGCCAGCAGCTCCTTACCCAGACAGGGGTCCTACGAGCAGTACTTC. Residues: CASSSLPRQGSYEQYF.

J is TRBJ1-6 and V is TRBV25-1; D not certain. CDR3 length equals 13 residues. With 7 bases removed from V and 7 bases from J, the gap between germline ends came to 11 bases. The germline gives CDR1 MGHDK, CDR2 SYGVNS. CDR3 nucleotide sequence: TGTGCCAGCAAACTGGCAGCGAATTCACCCCTCCACTTT. Encoded protein: CASKLAANSPLHF.

The chain employs TRBV28 and TRBJ1-2, with unresolved D. The V end lost 6 bases, the J end lost 7 bases, and 12 bases lay between the germline ends. Germline V gene sequence: CDR1 MDHEN, CDR2 SYDVKM. CDR3 size: 12 residues. This CDR3 reads CASRSPFVGYTF. DNA for the CDR3: TGTGCCAGCAGGTCCCCGTTCGTTGGCTACACCTTC.

The gene calls are TRBV6-5 and TRBJ2-1; D might be TRBD1 (6 bases). V was clipped by 6 bases and J by 6 bases, with 12 bases between them. CDR3 length: 13 amino acids. The germline V gene has CDR1 MNHEY and CDR2 SVGAGI. CDR3 sequence reads: CASSLRQANEQFF. The CDR3 DNA sequence: TGTGCCAGCAGCCTTCGACAGGCCAATGAGCAGTTCTTC.

This chain joins TRBV30 and TRBJ1-6; tentatively, D is TRBD1 (5 bases). Germline V lookup: CDR1 GTSNPN, CDR2 SVGIG (reference sequence). The CDR3 is 18 residues long. V was shortened by 3 bases and J by 0 bases, with 18 bases between the two germline ends. The CDR3 DNA sequence: TGTGCCTGGAGGGACGAGACAGCCCTTAGCTCCTATAATTCACCCCTCCACTTT. Its protein product is CAWRDETALSSYNSPLHF.

This chain connects TRBV28 to TRBJ2-2; 12 nucleotides agree with TRBD1. The J segment lost 7 bases and the V segment lost 5 bases, leaving 8 bases of the junction unmatched. Germline V gene data show CDR1 as MDHEN and CDR2 as SYDVKM. This CDR3 region has 16 residues. The CDR3, as DNA: TGTGCCAGCAGTACCACCGGGACAGGGGGCTTCGGGGAGCTGTTTTTT. It yields the protein CASSTTGTGGFGELFF. The full variable domain, completed using reference TRBV28 and TRBJ2-2, is DVKVTQSSRYLVKRTGEKVFLECVQDMDHENMFWYRQDPGLGLRLIYFSYDVKMKEKGDIPEGYSVSREKKERFSLILESASTNQTSMYLCASSTTGTGGFGELFFGEGSRLTVL.

This clone was observed once. V is TRBV5-1 and J is TRBJ2-1, with 7 bases fitting TRBD1. There are 16 residues in the CDR3. Per the germline V gene, CDR1 is SGHRS and CDR2 is YFSETQ. V lost 0 bases to trimming and J lost 3 bases; unmatched junction nucleotides: 6. Here the CDR3 DNA reads TGCGCCAGCAGCTTGGCCTGGACAGGAATCTACAATGAGCAGTTCTTC. Its protein is CASSLAWTGIYNEQFF.

The V gene is TRBV24-1, the J gene TRBJ2-3, with 7 bases fitting TRBD1. CDR3 length equals 13 residues. V gave up 4 bases and J gave up 6 bases; unmatched junction bases: 3. In germline, CDR1 is KGHDR, CDR2 SFDVKD. The CDR3 sequence: CATSEIQGDTQYF. CDR3 in DNA: TGTGCCACCAGTGAGATACAGGGGGATACGCAGTATTTT.

The chain couples TRBV12-3 or TRBV12-4 to TRBJ2-1; 8 positions match TRBD1. This CDR3 has 11 residues. V lost 7 bases to trimming and J lost 14 bases; unmatched junction nucleotides: 7. The CDR3 region has the DNA TGTGCCAGCACTTTTGGGACAGGTAAGTTCTTC. It encodes CASTFGTGKFF.

The V call is TRBV10-2, the J call TRBJ2-3; the D gene is possibly TRBD1 (5 bases). Germline V CDR1 and CDR2: WSHSY, SAAADI. The CDR3 extends over 13 amino acids. Trimming removed 6 bases from V and 2 bases from J, with 9 bases in between. This CDR3 reads CASRGRDTDTQYF. CDR3 DNA: TGCGCCAGCAGGGGGCGTGACACAGATACGCAGTATTTT.

This chain uses TRBV11-2 with TRBJ1-1, with 7 bases lining up with TRBD1. After removal of 1 base from V and 1 base from J, the junction contained 0 bases not matched to a gene. The germline CDR1 and CDR2 sequences are SGHAT and FQNNGV. CDR3 length: 14 residues. In nucleotides, the CDR3 is TGTGCCAGCAGCTTAGGACAGGGGAACACTGAAGCTTTCTTT. As protein: CASSLGQGNTEAFF.

V gene TRBV12-1 combines with J gene TRBJ2-3; the table's D call, TRBD1, was not checked against the DNA. TRBV12-1 is recorded as a pseudogene. This CDR3 comprises 18 residues. CDR3 coding DNA: TGTGCCACCAATTCGAACGAGCAGGGCGGTGGGGTCCCAGATACGCAGTATTTT. Translated, it gives CATNSNEQGGGVPDTQYF.

The CDR3 DNA follows: TGTGCCACCAGTGATCCAGGGGGCCGCTCCTACAATGAGCAGTTCTTC. Its translation is CATSDPGGRSYNEQFF. The rearrangement joins TRBV24-1 to TRBJ2-1; 8 nucleotides agree with TRBD1. Germline V lookup: CDR1 KGHDR, CDR2 SFDVKD. Germline trimming cut 3 bases from V and 0 bases from J; bases unmatched to any gene: 3. This CDR3 has 16 residues.

V is TRBV15 and J is TRBJ2-3; TRBD2 matches at 8 bases. Trimming at V came to 1 base and at J to 3 bases, leaving 6 bases not matched to a gene. CDR1 is LNHNV, CDR2 YYDKDF, per germline (reference sequence). CDR3 length: 16 residues. The CDR3 coding sequence is TGTGCCACCAGCAGAGGGGACGGGGGGGTGACAGATACGCAGTATTTT. Protein: CATSRGDGGVTDTQYF.

This clone showed up just a few times. This chain uses TRBV25-1 with TRBJ2-7; the D gene is possibly TRBD1 (6 bases). V gave up 5 bases and J gave up 5 bases, with 13 bases separating them. Germline CDR1 MGHDK, CDR2 SYGVNS. The CDR3 extends over 13 amino acids. CDR3: CASSYREGNEQYF. For the CDR3, the DNA is TGTGCCAGCAGTTACAGGGAAGGCAACGAGCAGTACTTC.

The chain combines TRBV24-1 with TRBJ2-2; TRBD1 matches at 7 bases. The J segment lost 7 bases and the V segment lost 7 bases, leaving 5 bases of the junction unmatched. CDR3 length equals 13 residues. The germline V gene encodes CDR1 KGHDR and CDR2 SFDVKD. This CDR3 is CATSQGVGGELFF. CDR3 nucleotide sequence: TGTGCCACCAGCCAGGGGGTTGGCGGGGAGCTGTTTTTT.

The chain links TRBV25-1 to TRBJ1-1; D not certain. Looked up from germline, CDR1 is MGHDK and CDR2 is SYGVNS. The germline V and J ends were trimmed by 2 bases and 4 bases, with 8 bases remaining between them. This CDR3 contains 13 residues. CDR3 region: CASSEGWATEAFF. The CDR3 nucleotides are TGTGCCAGCAGTGAAGGTTGGGCCACTGAAGCTTTCTTT.

This chain links TRBV6-6 with TRBJ1-6; D is unclear. The CDR3 contains 13 residues. Germline values: CDR1 MNHNY, CDR2 SVGAGI (reference sequence). Trimming removed 6 bases at V and 8 bases at J, with 11 bases between. The CDR3, as DNA: TGTGCCAGCAGATCCAACGGGGATTCACCCCTCCACTTT. It is translated as CASRSNGDSPLHF.

The rearrangement uses TRBV9 and TRBJ1-6; tentatively, D is TRBD1 (6 bases). The CDR3 covers 17 residues. CDR1 SGDLS and CDR2 YYNGEE come from the germline V gene. Trimming shortened V by 3 bases and J by 7 bases, and 20 bases separated the two germline ends. Written as DNA, the CDR3 is TGTGCCAGCAGCGCTCGAGGCCCGGGACAATTAAATTCACCCCTCCACTTT. This codes for CASSARGPGQLNSPLHF.